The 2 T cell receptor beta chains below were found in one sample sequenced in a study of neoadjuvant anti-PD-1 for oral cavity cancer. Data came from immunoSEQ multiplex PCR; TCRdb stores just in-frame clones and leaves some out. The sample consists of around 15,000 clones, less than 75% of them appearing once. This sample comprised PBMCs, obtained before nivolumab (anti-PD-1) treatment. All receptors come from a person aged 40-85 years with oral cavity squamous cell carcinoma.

The CDR3 region is CASSYTSGSPPYEQYF. The CDR3 DNA sequence: TGTGCCAGCAGCTACACTAGCGGGAGCCCCCCCTACGAGCAGTACTTC. The chain links TRBV5-6 to TRBJ2-7; 11 bases match TRBD2. This CDR3 has 16 amino acids. Germline V gene lookup returns CDR1 SGHDT and CDR2 YYEEEE. V was pared by 3 bases and J by 2 bases, with 7 bases of the junction left unmatched. Variable domain in full (rest from reference TRBV5-6 and TRBJ2-7): DAGVTQSPTHLIKTRGQQVTLRCSPKSGHDTVSWYQQALGQGPQFIFQYYEEEERQRGNFPDRFSGHQFPNYSSELNVNALLLGDSALYLCASSYTSGSPPYEQYFGPGTRLTVT.

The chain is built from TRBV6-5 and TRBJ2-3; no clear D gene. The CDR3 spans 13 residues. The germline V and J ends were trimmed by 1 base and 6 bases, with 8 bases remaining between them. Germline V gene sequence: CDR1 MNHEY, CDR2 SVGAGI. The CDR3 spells CASSYLTADTQYF. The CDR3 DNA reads TGTGCCAGCAGTTACTTGACGGCGGATACGCAGTATTTT.